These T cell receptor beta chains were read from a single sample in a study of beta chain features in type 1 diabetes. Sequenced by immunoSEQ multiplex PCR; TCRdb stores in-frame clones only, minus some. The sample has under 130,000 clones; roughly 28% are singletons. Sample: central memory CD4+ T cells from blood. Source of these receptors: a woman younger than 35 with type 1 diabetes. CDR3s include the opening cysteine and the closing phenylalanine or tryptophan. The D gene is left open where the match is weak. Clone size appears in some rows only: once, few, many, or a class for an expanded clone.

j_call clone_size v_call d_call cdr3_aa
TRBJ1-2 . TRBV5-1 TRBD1 CASSSLGRGPQGDGYTF
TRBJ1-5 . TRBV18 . CASSPGGAKQPQHF
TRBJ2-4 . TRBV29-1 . CSVVRGQNIQYF
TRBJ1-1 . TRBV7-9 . CASSPDSLNTEAFF
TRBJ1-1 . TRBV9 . CASSVWEGGNTEAFF
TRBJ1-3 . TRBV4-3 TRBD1 CASSLLRTGGIGNTIYF
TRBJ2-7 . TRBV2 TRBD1 CASSVRDRVNEQYF
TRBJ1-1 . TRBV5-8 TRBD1 CASSFNRGTEAFF
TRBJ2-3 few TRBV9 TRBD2 CASSALLAGTDTQYF
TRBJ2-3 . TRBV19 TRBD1 CASRGTGGGTDTQYF
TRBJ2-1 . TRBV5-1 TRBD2 CASSLESQTSGSYNEQFF
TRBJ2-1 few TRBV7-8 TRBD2 CASSRTAGGLAGVSYNEQFF
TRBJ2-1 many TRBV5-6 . CASSYRYEQFF
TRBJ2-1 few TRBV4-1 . CASSQETTEQFF
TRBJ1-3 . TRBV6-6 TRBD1 CASRPGQGLGNTIYF
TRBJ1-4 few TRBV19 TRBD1 CASSRNRGTNEKLFF
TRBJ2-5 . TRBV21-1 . CASSKVRAGKETQYF
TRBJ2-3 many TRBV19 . CASSMGQPTDTQYF
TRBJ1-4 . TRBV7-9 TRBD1 CASRGLGTGGEKLFF
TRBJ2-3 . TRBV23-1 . CASGTDKYGDTQYF
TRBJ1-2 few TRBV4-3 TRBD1 CASSLQGDRGYTF